These 14 T cell receptor beta chains came from one sample sequenced in a study of cytomegalovirus exposure and HLA in healthy donors. Clones were read by immunoSEQ multiplex PCR, and TCRdb kept only the in-frame ones, dropping some. Of about 160,000 clones listed, 84% are singletons. What was sequenced was PBMCs. The receptor source for this set is a man aged 25-45 years in good health and CMV-seropositive.

A few counts support this clone. The rearrangement uses TRBV5-6 and TRBJ1-1, with D possibly TRBD1 on 5 matching bases. There are 15 residues in the CDR3. Germline V gene data show CDR1 as SGHDT and CDR2 as YYEEEE. V gave up 1 base and J gave up 0 bases, with 10 bases separating them. CDR3 DNA sequence: TGTGCCAGCAGCTTGAGACAGACAGTGAACACTGAAGCTTTCTTT. As protein: CASSLRQTVNTEAFF.

The genes are TRBV4-2 and TRBJ2-1; TRBD2 agrees at 11 bases. The length of the CDR3 is 17 residues. CDR1 is LGHNA, CDR2 YNFKEQ, per germline. The V segment lost 1 base and the J segment 9 bases; nucleotides outside the gene matches: 11. The CDR3 protein is CASSQGPGLAEQGEQFF. CDR3 DNA: TGTGCCAGCAGCCAAGGGCCGGGACTAGCGGAGCAGGGTGAGCAGTTCTTC.

The chain joins TRBV5-6 to TRBJ2-2, with D perhaps TRBD1 (6 bases). Trimming took 0 bases from V and 4 from J, leaving 10 bases between them. In germline, CDR1 is SGHDT, CDR2 YYEEEE. This CDR3 contains 15 residues. The CDR3 region is CASSLGGLVTGELFF. The CDR3 bases are TGTGCCAGCAGCTTGGGGGGGCTTGTCACCGGGGAGCTGTTTTTT.

The chain carries TRBV10-3 and TRBJ1-5, with D uncertain. Germline loops: CDR1 ENHRY, CDR2 SYGVKD. The V end lost 3 bases, the J end lost 5 bases, and 14 bases lay between the germline ends. There are 15 residues in the CDR3. The chain's CDR3 is CAISERPESDQPQHF. The CDR3 coding sequence is TGTGCCATCAGTGAAAGGCCAGAGAGCGATCAGCCCCAGCATTTT.

V is TRBV5-5 and J is TRBJ1-1, with 8 bases matching TRBD1. This CDR3 contains 16 residues. CDR1 is SGHKS and CDR2 is YYEKEE in the germline V gene (reference sequence). V shed 1 base, J shed 0 bases, and the junction held 5 bases outside the gene matches. This CDR3 reads CASSLQAGGMNTEAFF. The CDR3 nucleotides read TGTGCCAGCAGCTTGCAGGCAGGGGGCATGAACACTGAAGCTTTCTTT.

The chain is built from TRBV27 and TRBJ2-7, with 8 bases matching TRBD1. The germline gives CDR1 MNHEY, CDR2 SMNVEV (reference sequence). J gave up 0 bases and V 5 bases, and 3 bases lay outside the gene matches. The CDR3 sequence is 14 residues long. The CDR3 nucleotides read TGTGCCAGCAGTGGACAGGGTAGCTCCTACGAGCAGTACTTC. This gives the protein CASSGQGSSYEQYF.

V is TRBV19 and J is TRBJ2-7, with TRBD2 identical over 7 bases. Germline CDR1 is LNHDA and CDR2 is SQIVND (reference sequence). This CDR3 is built from 14 residues. After removal of 6 bases from V and 6 bases from J, the junction contained 11 bases not matched to a gene. CDR3 sequence reads: CASSLLAGDSEQYF. The CDR3 DNA is TGTGCCAGTAGCCTACTCGCGGGAGATTCCGAGCAGTACTTC.

The J gene is TRBJ2-2, the V gene TRBV6-5; tentative D call: TRBD2 (5 bases). This CDR3 is 14 amino acids long. Germline V gene lookup returns CDR1 MNHEY and CDR2 SVGAGI. The CDR3 is CASRALVFTGELFF. Here the CDR3 DNA reads TGTGCATCTAGGGCACTAGTTTTTACCGGGGAGCTGTTTTTT.

The gene calls are TRBV28 and TRBJ2-3; weak D call: TRBD2 (7 bases). V was pared by 7 bases and J by 3 bases, with 29 bases between. The V gene's germline CDR1 is MDHEN and CDR2 SYDVKM. This CDR3 is 19 amino acids long. The CDR3 coding sequence is TGTGCCAGCACGGGGGGCAGGGGATCTAGTCTACGGGTTACAGATACGCAGTATTTT. Amino acid sequence: CASTGGRGSSLRVTDTQYF. Full variable domain (outside the CDR3, taken from reference TRBV28 and TRBJ2-3): DVKVTQSSRYLVKRTGEKVFLECVQDMDHENMFWYRQDPGLGLRLIYFSYDVKMKEKGDIPEGYSVSREKKERFSLILESASTNQTSMYLCASTGGRGSSLRVTDTQYFGPGTRLTVL.

The chain combines TRBV4-1 with TRBJ2-7, with 11 bases that match TRBD2. The CDR3 totals 15 residues. Germline V gives CDR1 MGHRA, CDR2 YSYEKL. Trimming took 3 bases from V and 3 from J; bases not matched to a gene: 4. The CDR3 region has the DNA TGCGCCAGCAGCCACTTAGCGGGAGGGGGCTACGAGCAGTACTTC. It codes for CASSHLAGGGYEQYF.

This sequence joins TRBV11-2 and TRBJ1-3; no clear D gene. This CDR3 has 14 amino acids. Trimming cost V 0 bases and J 8 bases, with 11 bases left between them. Germline V lookup: CDR1 SGHAT, CDR2 FQNNGV. The DNA of the CDR3 is TGTGCCAGCAGCTTAGACCCGGGAGGATACACCATATATTTT. This gives the protein CASSLDPGGYTIYF.

The chain combines TRBV2 with TRBJ2-7; the match to TRBD2 covers 9 bases. CDR1 SNHLY and CDR2 FYNNEI come from the germline V gene. The CDR3 sequence is 13 residues long. The V and J ends lost 5 bases and 7 bases, in that order; junction bases with no gene match: 6. The CDR3 reads CASSFGLAQEQYF. The CDR3 DNA follows: TGTGCCAGCAGTTTCGGACTAGCGCAGGAGCAGTACTTC.

As DNA, the CDR3 is TGTGCCACCTTCAGGGGGACAGAAGGGAAAGCTTTCTTT. Translated: CATFRGTEGKAFF. V usage is TRBV7-9 and J usage is TRBJ1-1; TRBD1 matches 7 bases. The CDR3 loop spans 13 amino acids. The germline gives CDR1 SEHNR, CDR2 FQNEAQ (reference sequence). V trimming: 10 bases; J trimming: 9 bases; junction bases outside the gene matches: 14.

A word on this clone: This CDR3 is also generated by other DNA sequences in the sample. CDR3 nucleotides: TGTGCCAGCAGTTTTTTGTCCGGCACAGATACGCAGTATTTT. Residues: CASSFLSGTDTQYF. This chain links TRBV28 with TRBJ2-3; D is unresolved. Germline CDR1 reads MDHEN; CDR2 reads SYDVKM. CDR3 length equals 14 residues. V was clipped by 3 bases and J by 1 base, with 8 bases between them.